One and the same sample provided the 5 T cell receptor beta chains below, sequenced in a study of neurological immune-mediated disorders. TCRdb fed the 5' RACE reads into MiXCR, producing one record per CDR3 protein. The sample has around 51,000 distinct CDR3 sequences; roughly 13% are singletons. Stated time point: longitudinal time-point 3. Material for sequencing was PBMCs. The receptors here all came from a male donor with HTLV-1-associated myelopathy (HAM/TSP).

This clonotype was counted ten times or more. The chain uses TRBV5-5 and TRBJ1-6; a weak D match, TRBD1 (5 bases). Trimming took 1 base from V and 6 from J, leaving 11 bases between them. This CDR3 region has 15 residues. Germline assignment: CDR1 SGHKS and CDR2 YYEKEE (reference sequence). The CDR3 sequence: CASSLRGLLNSPLHF. The CDR3 nucleotides read TGTGCCAGCAGCTTGAGGGGACTCCTTAATTCACCCCTCCACTTT.

This clonotype was found many times. This sequence joins TRBV20-1 and TRBJ1-6; possible D gene TRBD1, 6 bases. V lost 6 bases to trimming and J lost 8 bases, with 20 bases between them. CDR1 is DFQATT and CDR2 is SNEGSKA in the germline V gene (reference sequence). The CDR3 is 15 amino acids. The CDR3 protein is CSAGTGARYYSPLHF. Here the CDR3 DNA reads TGCAGTGCCGGGACGGGGGCGAGGTACTATTCACCCCTCCACTTT.

The rearrangement uses TRBV9 and TRBJ1-5; D call uncertain. Trimming removed 8 bases from V and 6 bases from J, with 6 bases in between. Germline loops: CDR1 SGDLS, CDR2 YYNGEE. The CDR3 totals 10 residues. CDR3 sequence reads: CARQGQPQHF. CDR3 bases: TGTGCCAGACAAGGTCAGCCCCAGCATTTT.

This clonotype showed up many times. V usage is TRBV5-6 and J usage is TRBJ1-1, with D possibly TRBD1 on 6 matching bases. The CDR3 covers 20 residues. Trimming took 0 bases from V and 0 from J, leaving 24 bases between them. Germline loops: CDR1 SGHDT, CDR2 YYEEEE. Here the CDR3 reads CASSLAENREKGIMNTEAFF. CDR3 in DNA: TGTGCCAGCAGCTTGGCCGAGAACAGGGAGAAGGGAATCATGAACACTGAAGCTTTCTTT.

The chain combines TRBV27 with TRBJ1-1; D is unresolved. Trimming stripped 5 bases from V and 7 bases from J, with 14 bases between. The CDR3 is made up of 13 amino acids. Germline CDR1 MNHEY, CDR2 SMNVEV (reference sequence). For the CDR3, the DNA is TGTGCCAGCAGTCTCTCAATGGTGGGTGAAGCTTTCTTT. It is translated as CASSLSMVGEAFF.